Listed here are 29 T cell receptor beta chains from one sample, sequenced in a study of graft-versus-host responses after intestinal transplantation. Lamina propria and intraepithelial lymphocytes were released by processing graft tissue. The data were produced by immunoSEQ multiplex PCR, yet TCRdb's version contains in-frame clones alone and is incomplete. This sample carries approximately 15,000 clones, 80% of them seen once, and the ten largest clones take 15% to 20%. The sample consisted of ileum tissue, taken approximately 97 days after intestinal transplant. These receptors originate from a human patient who received an intestinal transplant, so some T cells may come from the graft donor.

The rearrangement joins TRBV19 to TRBJ2-3; no clear D. The CDR3 loop spans 12 amino acids. Trimming stripped 1 base from V and 9 bases from J, with 8 bases between. Germline V CDR1 and CDR2: LNHDA, SQIVND (reference sequence). The CDR3 sequence: CASSIGFGTQYF. CDR3 nucleotide sequence: TGTGCCAGTAGTATAGGATTCGGGACGCAGTATTTT.

This rearrangement joins TRBV6-5 to TRBJ2-7; D gene unclear. The V end lost 0 bases, the J end lost 12 bases, and 9 bases lay between the germline ends. Germline V gene lookup returns CDR1 MNHEY and CDR2 SVGAGI. CDR3 length: 11 residues. The CDR3 nucleotides are TGTGCCAGCAGTTACTCGGGTACTTGGTACTTC. It yields the protein CASSYSGTWYF.

The chain joins TRBV28 to TRBJ1-4; D is possibly TRBD1 (5 bases). This CDR3 spans 23 amino acids. Trimming pared 5 bases from V and 0 bases from J, leaving 34 bases between. The germline CDR1 and CDR2 sequences are MDHEN and SYDVKM. CDR3 protein: CASSLGWGFPRPSFLATNEKLFF. The CDR3 DNA reads TGTGCCAGCAGTCTCGGCTGGGGGTTCCCACGACCTAGCTTCCTTGCAACTAATGAAAAACTGTTTTTT.

The chain recombines TRBV7-9 with TRBJ1-3; D possibly corresponds to TRBD1 (5 bases). V lost 3 bases to trimming and J lost 0 bases, with 9 bases between them. The length of the CDR3 is 15 residues. Germline V gene lookup returns CDR1 SEHNR and CDR2 FQNEAQ (reference sequence). CDR3 bases: TGTGCCAGCAGCTTCGGGGGAATCTCTGGAAACACCATATATTTT. It encodes CASSFGGISGNTIYF. The full variable domain, completed using reference TRBV7-9 and TRBJ1-3, is DTGVSQNPRHKITKRGQNVTFRCDPISEHNRLYWYRQTLGQGPEFLTYFQNEAQLEKSRLLSDRFSAERPKGSFSTLEIQRTEQGDSAMYLCASSFGGISGNTIYFGEGSWLTVV.

Here the CDR3 reads CASSVSGDTDTQYF. The CDR3, as DNA: TGTGCCAGCAGTGTTAGCGGTGACACAGATACGCAGTATTTT. The chain recombines TRBV6-4 with TRBJ2-3, with D possibly TRBD2 on 6 matching bases. There are 14 residues in the CDR3. Trimming shortened V by 4 bases and J by 2 bases, and 10 bases separated the two germline ends. CDR1 is MRHNA, CDR2 SNTAGT, per germline.

This clone was observed once. The chain links TRBV7-6 to TRBJ1-3; 8 nucleotides line up with TRBD1. Unmatched junction bases numbered 9, after V lost 3 bases and J lost 2 bases. Germline CDR1 SGHVS, CDR2 FNYEAQ. The CDR3 has 17 residues. CDR3 bases: TGTGCCAGCAGCTTGGGAGAAACAGGGGGGGCTGGAAACACCATATATTTT. Translated, it gives CASSLGETGGAGNTIYF.

The rearrangement links TRBV30 to TRBJ2-1, with D perhaps assigned TRBD1 or TRBD2 (6 bases each). V was shortened by 0 bases and J by 3 bases, with 9 bases between the two germline ends. The CDR3 runs to 14 residues. The V gene's germline CDR1 is GTSNPN and CDR2 SVGIG (reference sequence). The CDR3 DNA reads as TGTGCCTGGAGTGTAGGGGGGTACTACAATGAGCAGTTCTTC. This sequence encodes CAWSVGGYYNEQFF.

The chain joins TRBV6-1 to TRBJ1-1, with D unresolved. The germline gives CDR1 MNHNS, CDR2 SASEGT. This CDR3 comprises 15 residues. Trimming took off 7 bases at V and 1 base at J, with 16 bases between the two ends. CDR3: CASIRDYSTNTEAFF. CDR3 bases: TGTGCCAGCATAAGAGACTACTCAACGAACACTGAAGCTTTCTTT.

The chain uses TRBV5-1 and TRBJ1-2; D call uncertain. The CDR3 loop spans 12 amino acids. With 7 bases removed from V and 5 bases from J, the gap between germline ends came to 12 bases. Per the germline V gene, CDR1 is SGHRS and CDR2 is YFSETQ. CDR3 DNA sequence: TGCGCCAGCGGCCACGTTGGGTATGGCTACACCTTC. Translation gives CASGHVGYGYTF.

V is TRBV5-1 and J is TRBJ2-1, with no clear D. The CDR3 is 16 residues long. Germline-derived CDR1 and CDR2 are SGHRS and YFSETQ. Trimming stripped 2 bases from V and 4 bases from J, with 16 bases between. The CDR3 DNA reads as TGCGCCAGCAGCTTATACCCCAGAGGTGCGTACAATGAGCAGTTCTTC. Translating gives CASSLYPRGAYNEQFF.

The rearrangement links TRBV4-2 to TRBJ1-1; TRBD1 might be the D (5 bases). This CDR3 region has 15 residues. Germline CDR1 LGHNA, CDR2 YNFKEQ. The V end lost 1 base, the J end lost 3 bases, and 12 bases lay between the germline ends. Written as DNA, the CDR3 is TGTGCCAGCAGCCAAGTGTGGGGAGGGGACACTGAAGCTTTCTTT. This gives the protein CASSQVWGGDTEAFF.

This rearrangement joins TRBV28 to TRBJ2-3, with 13 nucleotides matching TRBD2. Trimming took 5 bases from V and 4 from J; bases not matched to a gene: 6. The CDR3 length is 16 residues. Germline loops: CDR1 MDHEN, CDR2 SYDVKM. CDR3 in amino acids: CASSPLAGGPPDTQYF. The CDR3 region has the DNA TGTGCCAGCAGTCCACTAGCGGGAGGGCCCCCAGATACGCAGTATTTT.

Of note for this clone: Relative to the germline gene, one junction end is altered; a read error may explain this. The same CDR3 is also encoded by other DNA sequences in this sample. The CDR3 reads CASSEGLGRNTEAFF. In DNA, the CDR3 is TGCGCCAGCAGCGAAGGACTGGGGCGGAACACTGAAGCCTTCTTT. This sequence joins TRBV5-1 and TRBJ1-1; tentative D call: TRBD1 (5 bases). Germline V gene lookup returns CDR1 SGHRS and CDR2 YFSETQ. This CDR3 contains 15 residues.

The chain is built from TRBV10-2 and TRBJ2-2; 8 bases are shared with TRBD2. Germline V gives CDR1 WSHSY, CDR2 SAAADI. J was trimmed by 6 bases and V by 9 bases; bases with no gene match: 12. The CDR3 has 15 amino acids. This CDR3 is CASFWTSTPPGELFF. The CDR3 nucleotides read TGCGCCAGTTTTTGGACTAGCACCCCGCCCGGGGAGCTGTTTTTT.

The chain links TRBV25-1 to TRBJ1-1, with 8 bases that match TRBD1. V was pared by 3 bases and J by 3 bases, with 9 bases of the junction left unmatched. Germline V gene lookup returns CDR1 MGHDK and CDR2 SYGVNS. CDR3 size: 16 residues. The CDR3 DNA reads TGTGCCAGCAGTGACCACCTCCAGGGGGCGCACACTGAAGCTTTCTTT. Residues: CASSDHLQGAHTEAFF.

This chain uses TRBV5-1 with TRBJ1-2; the D gene is possibly TRBD1 (6 bases). CDR1 and CDR2 from the germline V gene are SGHRS and YFSETQ. Trimming cost V 1 base and J 4 bases, with 8 bases left between them. The CDR3 spans 13 residues. CDR3 in DNA: TGCGCCAGCAGCTTGACAGGGACCTATGGCTACACCTTC. Translated: CASSLTGTYGYTF.

This chain connects TRBV4-3 to TRBJ2-7, with TRBD2 matching 10 bases. V shed 1 base and J 3 bases; nucleotides not matched to a gene: 6. This CDR3 is 16 amino acids long. Germline CDR1 reads LGHNA; CDR2 reads YSLEER. The CDR3: CASSQAPRTSGYEQYF. Here the CDR3 DNA reads TGCGCCAGCAGCCAAGCACCCCGGACTAGCGGCTACGAGCAGTACTTC.

The chain links TRBV18 to TRBJ2-7; D remains unclear. With 1 base removed from V and 0 bases from J, the gap between germline ends came to 22 bases. CDR1 is KGHSH, CDR2 LQKENI, per germline. The CDR3 loop spans 19 amino acids. CDR3 amino acids: CASSPRIGPGFISSYEQYF. The CDR3, as DNA: TGTGCCAGCTCACCACGAATAGGGCCCGGGTTCATAAGCTCCTACGAGCAGTACTTC.

The V gene is TRBV27, the J gene TRBJ2-1; D ambiguous. Trimming took off 6 bases at V and 7 bases at J, with 13 bases between the two ends. Germline V gives CDR1 MNHEY, CDR2 SMNVEV (reference sequence). The CDR3 is made up of 13 amino acids. The CDR3 DNA reads TGTGCCAGCAGCCTGTCACCCCGGAATGAGCAGTTCTTC. Translation: CASSLSPRNEQFF.

As concerns this clone: This may arise from a read error, as a much more abundant clone is one base away. The chain has TRBV5-6 and TRBJ1-5, with TRBD1 as a possible D gene (6 bases). Germline lookup yields CDR1 SGHDT and CDR2 YYEEEE. CDR3 length: 17 amino acids. The CDR3 coding sequence is TGTCCCAGCAGCTTGGGGGGGGCGCGGTTCTGTCATCAGCCCCAGCATTTT. It specifies CPSSLGGARFCHQPQHF.

The chain uses TRBV4-3 and TRBJ2-7; a possible D gene is TRBD2 (6 bases). The V and J ends lost 0 bases and 2 bases respectively, with 14 bases between them. Germline loops: CDR1 LGHNA, CDR2 YSLEER. CDR3 size: 16 residues. CDR3 residues: CASSQDSAGTPYEQYF. CDR3 sequence (DNA): TGCGCCAGCAGCCAAGATTCAGCGGGTACGCCCTACGAGCAGTACTTC.

This rearrangement joins TRBV2 to TRBJ2-4; D possibly corresponds to TRBD1 (6 bases). V lost 3 bases and J 0 bases, leaving 18 bases between the germline ends. Germline CDR1 is SNHLY and CDR2 is FYNNEI. This CDR3 has 18 residues. CDR3 protein: CASSEFGGQRLAKNIQYF. CDR3 nucleotides: TGTGCCAGCAGTGAGTTCGGTGGACAGAGATTAGCCAAAAACATTCAGTACTTC. The full variable domain, its missing parts supplied by reference TRBV2 and TRBJ2-4, is EPEVTQTPSHQVTQMGQEVILRCVPISNHLYFYWYRQILGQKVEFLVSFYNNEISEKSEIFDDQFSVERPDGSNFTLKIRSTKLEDSAMYFCASSEFGGQRLAKNIQYFGAGTRLSVL.

The chain links TRBV28 to TRBJ1-2; no firm D call. V gave up 5 bases and J gave up 4 bases, with 17 bases separating them. CDR1 and CDR2 (germline): MDHEN, SYDVKM. The CDR3 extends over 15 amino acids. Here the CDR3 reads CASSPPWQVPYGYTF. Written as DNA, the CDR3 is TGTGCCAGCAGTCCCCCCTGGCAGGTCCCCTATGGCTACACCTTC.

CDR3 in DNA: TGTGCCAGCAGCTTTTACACTGAAGCTTTCTTT. As protein: CASSFYTEAFF. This chain connects TRBV5-5 to TRBJ1-1; no firm D call. Germline assignment: CDR1 SGHKS and CDR2 YYEKEE (reference sequence). Trimming cost V 2 bases and J 3 bases, with 2 bases left between them. This CDR3 is built from 11 residues.

The V and J genes are TRBV5-4 and TRBJ1-2, with TRBD1 as a possible D gene (5 bases). V dropped 2 bases and J dropped 4 bases, with 18 bases sitting between them. The CDR3 spans 16 residues. Germline CDR1 reads SGHNT; CDR2 reads YYREEE (reference sequence). DNA for the CDR3: TGTGCCAGCAGCTTCTTCTTGTTGTACAGGACCTATGGCTACACCTTC. Protein product: CASSFFLLYRTYGYTF.

The rearrangement joins TRBV13 to TRBJ2-7; TRBD2 aligns across 14 bases. The CDR3 is 15 amino acids. The germline CDR1 and CDR2 sequences are PRHDT and FYEKMQ (reference sequence). V dropped 5 bases and J dropped 3; count of bases not matched to a gene: 3. In DNA form, the CDR3 reads TGTGCCAGCAGCGCAGGGACTAGCGGGAGCTACGAGCAGTACTTC. Protein product: CASSAGTSGSYEQYF.

The V and J genes are TRBV29-1 and TRBJ2-1, with TRBD2 identical over 7 bases. There are 13 residues in the CDR3. Germline CDR1 reads SQVTM; CDR2 reads ANQGSEA. V shed 5 bases, J shed 4 bases, and the junction held 5 bases outside the gene matches. Here the CDR3 reads CSVYGRLYNEQFF. The CDR3 coding sequence is TGCAGCGTTTACGGGAGGCTTTACAATGAGCAGTTCTTC.

This sequence joins TRBV18 and TRBJ1-1; D gene uncertain. Trimming removed 4 bases from V and 1 base from J, with 10 bases in between. The CDR3 runs 14 residues. Looked up from germline, CDR1 is KGHSH and CDR2 is LQKENI. Here the CDR3 reads CASSRDGPNTEAFF. The CDR3 region has the DNA TGTGCCAGCTCACGCGATGGGCCGAACACTGAAGCTTTCTTT.

In its sample, this clone was seen a few times. This chain uses TRBV10-3 with TRBJ2-1; 8 bases agree with TRBD2. The CDR3 spans 17 residues. V shed 6 bases, J shed 3 bases, and the junction held 13 bases outside the gene matches. Germline loops: CDR1 ENHRY, CDR2 SYGVKD. CDR3 in amino acids: CAIRIRASGPLYNEQFF. The CDR3 bases are TGTGCCATCAGGATTAGGGCTAGCGGGCCTCTCTACAATGAGCAGTTCTTC.